Each of the 15 T cell receptor beta chains below was sequenced from the same sample in a study of CD8 T cells in ankylosing spondylitis. TCRdb itself ran the 5' RACE reads through MiXCR, one entry per CDR3 protein. The data contain over 25,000 distinct CDR3 sequences, roughly 7.3% of them seen just once; the ten biggest clones take up roughly 30%. The sample consisted of blood. These receptor sequences come from a male donor with ankylosing spondylitis or in good health (not recorded which).

V and J are TRBV11-2 and TRBJ1-1; D perhaps matches TRBD1 (5 bases). Per the germline V gene, CDR1 is SGHAT and CDR2 is FQNNGV. The CDR3 is 13 amino acids. V was pared by 5 bases and J by 4 bases, with 11 bases between. The CDR3, as DNA: TGTGCCAGCAGCCCCGGGGGAGGCACTGAAGCTTTCTTT. Amino acid sequence: CASSPGGGTEAFF. Full variable domain (rest looked up from reference TRBV11-2 and TRBJ1-1): EAGVAQSPRYKIIEKRQSVAFWCNPISGHATLYWYQQILGQGPKLLIQFQNNGVVDDSQLPKDRFSAERLKGVDSTLKIQPAKLEDSAVYLCASSPGGGTEAFFGQGTRLTVV.

The chain is built from TRBV5-1 and TRBJ2-2, with 8 bases fitting TRBD1. Germline V lookup: CDR1 SGHRS, CDR2 YFSETQ. Trimming took 7 bases from V and 1 from J; bases not matched to a gene: 3. The CDR3 totals 14 residues. CDR3 sequence reads: CASRGQGNTGELFF. For the CDR3, the DNA is TGCGCCAGCCGCGGACAGGGGAACACCGGGGAGCTGTTTTTT.

Ten or more counts support this clonotype. The chain joins TRBV29-1 to TRBJ2-5, with D possibly being TRBD1 or TRBD2 (5 bases each). This CDR3 has 13 amino acids. Trimming removed 7 bases at V and 4 bases at J, with 16 bases between. Germline CDR1 is SQVTM and CDR2 is ANQGSEA. The CDR3 bases are TGCAGCGCTCGGGACGGATCAAGAGAGACCCAGTACTTC. It yields the protein CSARDGSRETQYF.

The chain joins TRBV7-2 to TRBJ1-4; maybe TRBD1 (6 bases). Germline loops: CDR1 SGHTA, CDR2 FQGNSA. The V end lost 1 base, the J end lost 4 bases, and 10 bases lay between the germline ends. The CDR3 spans 15 residues. CDR3: CASSLVSGHNEKLFF. The CDR3 DNA reads as TGTGCCAGCAGCTTAGTATCGGGACATAATGAAAAACTGTTTTTT.

The chain recombines TRBV3-1 with TRBJ2-2; D possibly corresponds to TRBD2 (5 bases). CDR3 size: 15 residues. Germline V lookup: CDR1 LGHDT, CDR2 YNNKEL (reference sequence). Trimming shortened V by 4 bases and J by 5 bases, and 14 bases separated the two germline ends. This chain's CDR3 is CASSPRAGATGELFF. CDR3 bases: TGTGCCAGCAGCCCCCGGGCGGGTGCTACCGGGGAGCTGTTTTTT.

V and J are TRBV6-5 and TRBJ2-7, with 9 bases that match TRBD2. V was clipped by 6 bases and J by 3 bases; unmatched bases: 9. Looked up from germline, CDR1 is MNHEY and CDR2 is SVGAGI. There are 15 residues in the CDR3. The DNA for the CDR3 is TGTGCCAGCAGCCCTTATAGCGGGAGTGGCTACGAGCAGTACTTC. It encodes CASSPYSGSGYEQYF.

In its sample, this clonotype was seen a few times. V usage is TRBV29-1 and J usage is TRBJ1-1; D unclear. The CDR3 has 14 residues. V shed 4 bases and J shed 4 bases, with 16 bases lying between them. The germline gives CDR1 SQVTM, CDR2 ANQGSEA. The CDR3 loop is CSVGAGGPATEAFF. The CDR3 DNA sequence: TGCAGCGTTGGGGCGGGAGGCCCGGCCACTGAAGCTTTCTTT.

The V gene is TRBV28, the J gene TRBJ2-3, with 10 bases fitting TRBD2. This CDR3 contains 15 residues. CDR1 and CDR2 from the germline V gene are MDHEN and SYDVKM. V was clipped by 6 bases and J by 4 bases; unmatched bases: 7. This CDR3 reads CASSPSGSGPDTQYF. The CDR3 bases are TGTGCCAGCAGCCCTAGCGGGAGTGGGCCAGATACGCAGTATTTT.

In this sample, this clonotype turned up many times. The gene calls are TRBV5-1 and TRBJ2-3; D unresolved. The germline gives CDR1 SGHRS, CDR2 YFSETQ. CDR3 length: 15 amino acids. Trimming cost V 0 bases and J 4 bases, with 12 bases left between them. In DNA, the CDR3 is TGCGCCAGCAGCTTGGCGCCGGGTTTGCCAGATACGCAGTATTTT. Translation: CASSLAPGLPDTQYF.

V is TRBV6-5 and J is TRBJ2-2; no clear D. Germline V gene sequence: CDR1 MNHEY, CDR2 SVGAGI. The CDR3 sequence is 15 residues long. V was pared by 6 bases and J by 7 bases, with 18 bases between. The CDR3 DNA follows: TGTGCCAGCAGGACCTTAATGGGATCAGGCGGGGAGCTGTTTTTT. Its translation: CASRTLMGSGGELFF.

The rearrangement links TRBV28 to TRBJ2-2; weak D call: TRBD2 (5 bases). With 6 bases removed from V and 7 bases from J, the gap between germline ends came to 12 bases. Germline V gives CDR1 MDHEN, CDR2 SYDVKM. This CDR3 spans 13 amino acids. The CDR3 sequence: CASSFPAGGELFF. DNA for the CDR3: TGTGCCAGCAGCTTTCCCGCGGGCGGGGAGCTGTTTTTT.

The chain uses TRBV28 and TRBJ2-5, with 8 bases that match TRBD2. The V segment lost 4 bases and the J segment 3 bases; nucleotides outside the gene matches: 7. This CDR3 is 15 amino acids long. Germline V lookup: CDR1 MDHEN, CDR2 SYDVKM. CDR3: CASSSGGLAEETQYF. In DNA, the CDR3 is TGTGCCAGCAGTTCCGGAGGACTAGCAGAAGAGACCCAGTACTTC.

This chain joins TRBV12-3 or TRBV12-4 and TRBJ2-5; D might be TRBD2 (5 bases). The CDR3 covers 14 residues. V lost 1 base and J 0 bases, leaving 6 bases between the germline ends. The CDR3 nucleotides read TGTGCCAGCAGTTTAGGGGAGTACCAAGAGACCCAGTACTTC. It translates to CASSLGEYQETQYF.

This clonotype was detected many times. This chain joins TRBV29-1 and TRBJ2-3; 9 bases align to TRBD1. The CDR3 runs 15 residues. V shed 2 bases, J shed 2 bases, and the junction held 5 bases outside the gene matches. The germline V gene has CDR1 SQVTM and CDR2 ANQGSEA. CDR3 residues: CSVEPGQGNTDTQYF. The DNA of the CDR3 is TGCAGCGTTGAACCTGGACAGGGGAACACAGATACGCAGTATTTT.

This chain joins TRBV20-1 and TRBJ2-2; 8 bases line up with TRBD1. Germline CDR1 is DFQATT and CDR2 is SNEGSKA (reference sequence). With 0 bases clipped from V and 4 bases from J, the junction kept 7 bases outside the gene matches. This CDR3 contains 16 residues. Here the CDR3 reads CSARDWAGGGTGELFF. In DNA form, the CDR3 reads TGCAGTGCTAGAGATTGGGCAGGGGGCGGCACCGGGGAGCTGTTTTTT.